What follows describes a single TCR beta chain. Its target is unknown. Trimming took 5 bases from V and 2 from J; bases not matched to a gene: 5. CDR3 length equals 15 residues. Per germline, CDR1 SGHTA and CDR2 FQGNSA. The data originate from a study of blood T cells in healthy people across ages. Study-wide results and limits: The recorded TCR beta diversity per million T cells decreased in a roughly linear manner with age. PBMCs went unsorted, and a conclusive naive versus antigen-experienced comparison was therefore prevented. Unknown CMV status may confound age-related changes in expanded clones.

A J-beta primer mix and a sample-barcoded 5' primer were used in a second PCR of roughly 6 to 11 cycles. TCRdb reprocessed the 5' RACE reads with MiXCR, giving one entry per CDR3 protein. The table has about 730,000 distinct CDR3 sequences, more than 40% seen once. For every donor, a draw yielded around 10 milliliters of peripheral blood. The sample consisted of blood. This clonotype originated in a woman in her sixties in good health. The chain recombines TRBV7-2 with TRBJ2-1; TRBD2 matches at 8 bases. DNA of the CDR3: TGTGCCAGCAGCCCGGGACTAGGACCCTACAATGAGCAGTTCTTC. This codes for CASSPGLGPYNEQFF.